Reported below is one T cell receptor (beta chain). Its antigen remains unknown. With 3 bases removed from V and 2 bases from J, the gap between germline ends came to 11 bases. This CDR3 is 15 amino acids long. Germline CDR1 and CDR2: LNHDA and SQIVND (reference sequence). Time point reported: week 35, safety follow-up. A 20-mer mutant IDH1 peptide at 300 ug was injected subcutaneously with topical imiquimod. Donors harbored newly found WHO grade 3 or 4 IDH1-mutant, ATRX-lost astrocytomas. Here immunoSEQ multiplex PCR was the method, and the copy in TCRdb shows in-frame clones only, minus some. This table has about 68,000 clones, more than 70% appearing once. This sample stems from a study of a mutant IDH1 vaccine in newly diagnosed glioma.

The TCR originated in a man younger than 35 with glioma. Sequences were derived from PBMCs, sampled from a glioma patient whose treatment included an IDH1 peptide vaccine. The V and J genes are TRBV19 and TRBJ1-5; the D is unclear. CDR3 amino acids: CASSILPSGNQPQHF. CDR3 coding DNA: TGTGCCAGTAGTATCTTACCGTCAGGCAATCAGCCCCAGCATTTT.